This TCR beta chain was captured by sequencing in a study of blood T cell repertoires in COVID-19. Seattle-derived patients entered the study during active infection and were followed longitudinally. Germline-derived CDR1 and CDR2 are SEHNR and FQNEAQ (reference sequence). The CDR3 extends over 15 amino acids. V was pared by 4 bases and J by 6 bases, with 10 bases of the junction left unmatched. Sequenced by immunoSEQ multiplex PCR; TCRdb stores in-frame clones only, minus some. The table shows hundreds of thousands of clones, with about 90% occurring only once. This sequence originates from an older woman with COVID-19, enrolled during active disease. This rearrangement joins TRBV7-9 to TRBJ2-7; 9 bases are a match to TRBD1. The material sequenced was peripheral blood. The CDR3 region is CASSSRRDREVEQYF. CDR3 in DNA: TGTGCCAGCAGCTCGAGAAGGGACAGGGAAGTCGAGCAGTACTTC.